This T cell receptor beta chain was retrieved from a study of T cells in Graves' hyperthyroidism and ophthalmopathy. PBMCs were sourced from approximately 10 ml fresh peripheral blood. This CDR3 has 18 amino acids. Germline V gene data show CDR1 as SGHAT and CDR2 as FQNNGV. J was trimmed by 6 bases and V by 0 bases; bases with no gene match: 10. Amplification targeted TCR beta CDR3 regions from RNA transcripts. TCR CDR3 regions were first amplified by RT-PCR with HTBI primers. TCRdb processed the multiplex PCR reads anew with MiXCR; each CDR3 protein has one entry. Among about 380,000 distinct CDR3 sequences listed, approximately 14% were seen once.

The sequence derives from a woman aged 60-75 years with Graves' hyperthyroidism. Sequencing was performed on blood. The chain employs TRBV11-2 and TRBJ2-1; 11 bases align to TRBD2. CDR3 nucleotides: TGTGCCAGCAGCTTAGATGCCCGACTAGCGGGGATCTTCAATGAGCAGTTCTTC. Its translation is CASSLDARLAGIFNEQFF.